A selection of T cell receptor beta chains follows, all from one sample in a study of CD8 T cells in Susac syndrome. TCRdb reanalysed the immunoSEQ multiplex PCR reads using MiXCR and keeps one entry per CDR3 protein. There are around 85,000 distinct CDR3 sequences in the sample; around 93% occur only once, and under 0.5% lies in the top ten. Sample: CD8+ T cells from PBMCs. Receptor source: a human donor with Susac syndrome. CDR3s include the opening cysteine and the closing phenylalanine or tryptophan. D genes are given only for firm matches. Size is omitted from some rows. Given values are once, few, many or a class for expanded clones.

>-|TRBD2|TRBJ2-7|TRBV3-1
CASSERTSGRLYEQYF
TGTGCCAGCAGCGAACGGACTAGCGGGAGGCTGTACGAGCAGTACTTC
>once|TRBD2|TRBJ2-2|TRBV20-1
CSARLLAGDTGELFF
TGCAGTGCTCGCCTCCTAGCGGGAGACACCGGGGAGCTGTTTTTT
>-|-|TRBJ2-1|TRBV4-1
CASRGGDNNEQFF
TGCGCCAGCAGGGGAGGGGACAACAATGAGCAGTTCTTC
>once|-|TRBJ2-5|TRBV7-9
CASSARPGEGPQETQYF
TGTGCCAGCAGCGCCCGCCCAGGGGAGGGGCCACAAGAGACCCAGTACTTC
>-|TRBD2|TRBJ2-1|TRBV11-2
CASSSGLAGSYNEQFF
TGTGCCAGCAGCTCCGGACTAGCGGGCTCCTACAATGAGCAGTTCTTC
>-|-|TRBJ2-1|TRBV29-1
CSVVGGLGEQFF
TGCAGCGTTGTCGGGGGGCTGGGTGAGCAGTTCTTC
>-|-|TRBJ2-4|TRBV7-2
CASSLQGSKNIQYF
TGTGCCAGCAGCCTTCAGGGGTCTAAAAACATTCAGTACTTC
>-|-|TRBJ1-5|TRBV2
CASRNTPGNQPQHF
TGTGCCAGCAGAAACACTCCCGGCAATCAGCCCCAGCATTTT
>-|-|TRBJ2-7|TRBV6-5
CASSYSSGEHSEQYF
TGTGCCAGCAGTTACTCGAGTGGGGAGCATTCCGAGCAGTACTTC
>-|-|TRBJ2-7|TRBV4-3
CASSQDRVGYEQYF
TGCGCCAGCAGCCAAGATCGCGTAGGCTACGAGCAGTACTTC
>-|-|TRBJ2-1|TRBV25-1
CASSLGPSSYNEQFF
TGTGCCAGCAGTCTGGGACCAAGCTCCTACAATGAGCAGTTCTTC
>-|TRBD1|TRBJ2-7|TRBV20-1
CSASPDRGSYEQYF
TGCAGTGCTAGCCCGGACAGGGGATCCTACGAGCAGTACTTC
>-|TRBD2|TRBJ2-2|TRBV2
CASWGSGMFTGELFF
TGTGCCAGCTGGGGTAGCGGGATGTTCACCGGGGAGCTGTTTTTT
>-|-|TRBJ1-2|TRBV7-9
CASSDQGPYGYTF
TGTGCCAGCAGCGACCAGGGGCCCTATGGCTACACCTTC
>-|-|TRBJ2-7|TRBV2
CASSEGRRAAGLTGDEQYF
TGTGCCAGCAGTGAAGGACGGAGGGCAGCCGGACTAACCGGGGACGAGCAGTACTTC
>-|-|TRBJ2-7|TRBV19
CASSPRSELNPGYF
TGTGCCAGTAGTCCCAGGTCTGAGCTTAACCCCGGGTACTTC
>-|TRBD1|TRBJ1-2|TRBV15
CATSRAGTGSGYTF
TGTGCCACCAGCAGAGCCGGGACAGGGAGCGGCTACACCTTC
>-|-|TRBJ2-7|TRBV7-8
CASSLPRLARSSYEQYF
TGTGCCAGCAGCTTACCCCGCCTAGCGAGGAGCTCCTACGAGCAGTACTTC
>-|TRBD1|TRBJ2-1|TRBV28
CASSLIWDREVDEQFF
TGTGCCAGCAGTTTAATATGGGACAGGGAAGTGGATGAGCAGTTCTTC
>-|-|TRBJ1-1|TRBV11-3
CASSGGTGEAFF
TGTGCCAGCAGCGGTGGGACCGGTGAAGCTTTCTTT
>-|-|TRBJ2-2|TRBV13
CASSWARRPGELFF
TGTGCCAGCAGCTGGGCCAGGAGGCCCGGGGAGCTGTTTTTT
>-|-|TRBJ2-3|TRBV28
CASSWAGGTDTQYF
TGTGCCAGCAGTTGGGCCGGGGGCACAGATACGCAGTATTTT
>-|-|TRBJ1-1|TRBV7-6
CASGVGTEAFF
TGTGCCAGCGGGGTTGGCACTGAAGCTTTCTTT
>-|-|TRBJ2-5|TRBV2
CASSDGQGGETQYF
TGTGCCAGCAGTGACGGCCAGGGGGGAGAGACCCAGTACTTC
>-|TRBD2|TRBJ2-4|TRBV3-1
CASSEGLAGSGVKNIQYF
TGTGCCAGCAGCGAGGGACTAGCGGGTTCAGGCGTCAAAAACATTCAGTACTTC
>-|-|TRBJ2-5|TRBV20-1
CSARVGSQETQYF
TGCAGTGCTAGAGTGGGCAGTCAAGAGACCCAGTACTTC
>-|TRBD2|TRBJ2-7|TRBV7-8
CASSTLGLAASYEQYF
TGTGCCAGCAGCACCTTGGGACTAGCGGCTTCCTACGAGCAGTACTTC
>-|-|TRBJ1-5|TRBV20-1
CSASTGHNQPQHF
TGCAGTGCGAGTACAGGGCACAATCAGCCCCAGCATTTT
>-|-|TRBJ2-7|TRBV5-1
CASSPSPHEQYF
TGCGCCAGCAGTCCTAGTCCCCACGAGCAGTACTTC
>once|TRBD1|TRBJ1-1|TRBV9
CASSGQGARSEAFF
TGTGCCAGCAGCGGACAGGGGGCCAGATCTGAAGCTTTCTTT
>-|TRBD1|TRBJ2-5|TRBV5-6
CASSVGQGETQYF
TGTGCCAGCAGCGTGGGACAGGGAGAGACCCAGTACTTC
>-|TRBD2|TRBJ2-6|TRBV29-1
CSVGGLAGASSGANVLTF
TGCAGCGTTGGGGGACTAGCGGGAGCTAGCTCTGGGGCCAACGTCCTGACTTTC
>-|-|TRBJ2-7|TRBV5-1
CASSFDRLSSYEQYF
TGCGCCAGCAGCTTCGACAGGCTTAGCTCCTACGAGCAGTACTTC
>-|TRBD2|TRBJ2-4|TRBV20-1
CSAMGLAGGLLPAKNIQYF
TGCAGTGCTATGGGACTAGCGGGAGGCCTCTTACCAGCCAAAAACATTCAGTACTTC
>-|-|TRBJ2-3|TRBV6-2/TRBV6-3
CASSYFATDTQYF
TGTGCCAGCAGTTACTTCGCCACAGATACGCAGTATTTT
>-|TRBD1|TRBJ2-7|TRBV28
CASSFGQGDSYEQYF
TGTGCCAGCAGTTTCGGACAGGGGGATTCCTACGAGCAGTACTTC
>-|TRBD1|TRBJ2-1|TRBV2
CASSRDRSYNEQFF
TGTGCCAGCAGTCGGGACAGATCCTACAATGAGCAGTTCTTC
>-|TRBD2|TRBJ2-2|TRBV4-2
CASSQISGSTGELFF
TGTGCCAGCAGCCAAATTAGCGGGAGTACCGGGGAGCTGTTTTTT
>-|-|TRBJ2-1|TRBV7-2
CASSRLANSYNEQFF
TGTGCCAGCAGCCGTCTAGCGAACTCCTACAATGAGCAGTTCTTC
>-|-|TRBJ2-7|TRBV4-3
CASSQGTGYEQYF
TGCGCCAGCAGCCAAGGGACTGGCTACGAGCAGTACTTC
>-|-|TRBJ2-1|TRBV19
CASSIISSSYNEQFF
TGTGCCAGTAGTATCATTTCAAGCTCCTACAATGAGCAGTTCTTC
>once|-|TRBJ2-1|TRBV29-1
CSVVNGDYSYNEQFF
TGCAGCGTTGTTAACGGTGACTATTCCTACAATGAGCAGTTCTTC
>-|-|TRBJ1-1|TRBV28
CASSNPKGGTEAFF
TGTGCCAGCAGCAACCCGAAGGGGGGGACTGAAGCTTTCTTT
>-|TRBD1|TRBJ2-2|TRBV25-1
CASSDPPDRGRDFSGELFF
TGTGCCAGCAGTGATCCCCCAGACAGGGGGCGGGATTTTTCCGGGGAGCTGTTTTTT
>-|-|TRBJ2-7|TRBV9
CASSVDYQGAYEQYF
TGTGCCAGCAGCGTAGATTATCAAGGCGCCTACGAGCAGTACTTC
>-|-|TRBJ2-5|TRBV15
CATSRDMSRETQYF
TGTGCCACCAGCAGAGATATGTCGAGGGAGACCCAGTACTTC
>-|TRBD2|TRBJ2-7|TRBV4-2
CASSPGTSVVYEQYF
TGTGCCAGCAGCCCCGGGACTAGCGTTGTGTACGAGCAGTACTTC
>-|-|TRBJ1-3|TRBV14
CASSQYGNTIYF
TGTGCCAGCAGCCAATACGGAAACACCATATATTTT
>-|TRBD1|TRBJ2-5|TRBV27
CASSLGGQQETQYF
TGTGCCAGCAGTTTAGGGGGACAGCAAGAGACCCAGTACTTC
>-|-|TRBJ2-6|TRBV6-5
CASSYGRANVLTF
TGTGCCAGCAGTTACGGCCGGGCCAACGTCCTGACTTTC